Presented here are 15 T cell receptor beta chains from one specimen sequenced in a study of vaccination effects on CD4 cells after COVID-19. TCRdb's table, derived via immunoSEQ multiplex PCR, lists solely in-frame clones and lacks some. Of some 25,000 clones in the sample, more than 70% were seen once. Antigens of these TCRs are unknown. Pools of viral peptides were used by the ViraFEST assay to expand antigen-specific CD4+ T cells ahead of sequencing. Culturing for more than 9 days preceded CD4+ T cell isolation. Infection with SARS-CoV-2 occurred in the person between March and December 2020, and PCR confirmed it. The sequencing used CD4+ T cells from PBMCs cultured with SARS-CoV-2 spike peptides, collected before COVID-19 vaccination. The source of these receptors is a human donor who had a prior SARS-CoV-2 infection.

This chain joins TRBV9 and TRBJ2-7; weak D call: TRBD2 (6 bases). V lost 3 bases, J lost 1 base, and 11 bases lay in between. The CDR3 extends over 14 amino acids. The germline V gene encodes CDR1 SGDLS and CDR2 YYNGEE. CDR3 sequence reads: CASSAGSWSYEQYF. DNA for the CDR3: TGTGCCAGCAGCGCCGGGAGTTGGTCCTACGAGCAGTACTTC.

This chain connects TRBV7-2 to TRBJ2-1, with TRBD2 matching over 8 bases. This CDR3 spans 14 amino acids. Germline CDR1 SGHTA, CDR2 FQGNSA. The trim removed 5 bases at V and 7 bases at J, leaving 7 bases unmatched. This CDR3 is CASSTPGGRNEQFF. The CDR3 bases are TGTGCCAGCAGCACTCCGGGCGGGAGGAATGAGCAGTTCTTC.

V and J are TRBV10-3 and TRBJ2-3; D might be TRBD1 (5 bases). CDR1 and CDR2 (germline): ENHRY, SYGVKD. V gave up 3 bases and J gave up 1 base, with 8 bases separating them. This CDR3 is built from 14 residues. The CDR3 reads CAISDRAGTDTQYF. For the CDR3, the DNA is TGTGCCATCAGTGACAGGGCCGGCACAGATACGCAGTATTTT.

V gene TRBV5-6 combines with J gene TRBJ2-7; D not resolved. The CDR3 covers 16 residues. In germline, CDR1 is SGHDT, CDR2 YYEEEE. Deletions cut 0 bases from V and 2 bases from J, with 15 bases between. The CDR3 bases are TGTGCCAGCAGCTTGGCTTCGACGGCGCCCACCTACGAGCAGTACTTC. Encoded protein: CASSLASTAPTYEQYF. The full variable domain, with the rest looked up from reference TRBV5-6 and TRBJ2-7, is DAGVTQSPTHLIKTRGQQVTLRCSPKSGHDTVSWYQQALGQGPQFIFQYYEEEERQRGNFPDRFSGHQFPNYSSELNVNALLLGDSALYLCASSLASTAPTYEQYFGPGTRLTVT.

The rearrangement joins TRBV2 to TRBJ1-6, with 9 positions matching TRBD1. Germline lookup yields CDR1 SNHLY and CDR2 FYNNEI. V dropped 5 bases and J dropped 6; count of bases not matched to a gene: 5. CDR3 length: 15 amino acids. The CDR3 reads CASSYPGQGNSPLHF. The CDR3 DNA follows: TGTGCCAGCAGTTATCCGGGACAGGGTAATTCACCCCTCCACTTT.

The chain carries TRBV6-5 and TRBJ2-1; TRBD1 might be the D (6 bases). Looked up from germline, CDR1 is MNHEY and CDR2 is SVGAGI. V lost 0 bases and J lost 12, with 9 bases in between. The CDR3 length is 12 residues. The CDR3 region is CASSYSGGGQFF. CDR3 sequence (DNA): TGTGCCAGCAGTTACTCTGGGGGCGGGCAGTTCTTC.

The chain links TRBV27 to TRBJ1-4; D gene uncertain. Between the trimmed V and J ends, which lost 5 bases and 0 bases, there was a span of 13 bases. CDR1 MNHEY and CDR2 SMNVEV come from the germline V gene (reference sequence). This CDR3 is 16 amino acids long. The CDR3 sequence: CASSPTGSSTNEKLFF. Written as DNA, the CDR3 is TGTGCCAGCAGTCCAACCGGGTCCTCAACTAATGAAAAACTGTTTTTT.

This clone has more than one count but fewer than ten. V usage is TRBV28 and J usage is TRBJ2-7, with 7 nucleotides matching TRBD1. Per the germline V gene, CDR1 is MDHEN and CDR2 is SYDVKM. This CDR3 is 13 amino acids long. The V and J ends lost 7 bases and 5 bases, in that order; junction bases with no gene match: 8. CDR3 sequence: CASMELDRDEQYF. DNA for the CDR3: TGTGCCAGCATGGAGCTAGACAGGGACGAGCAGTACTTC.

This rearrangement joins TRBV4-3 to TRBJ2-1; 7 bases match TRBD2. Losses at the gene ends were 5 bases for V and 6 bases for J; bases not matched to a gene: 7. CDR1 and CDR2 from the germline V gene are LGHNA and YSLEER. The CDR3 extends over 14 amino acids. CDR3 sequence reads: CASSTGLRANEQFF. CDR3 DNA sequence: TGCGCCAGCAGCACGGGACTACGGGCCAATGAGCAGTTCTTC.

CDR3 protein: CASSRGASGSYEQYF. In nucleotides, the CDR3 is TGTGCCAGTAGTCGAGGGGCTAGCGGCTCCTACGAGCAGTACTTC. This rearrangement joins TRBV19 to TRBJ2-7; 7 bases are shared with TRBD2. This CDR3 is built from 15 residues. CDR1 and CDR2 from the germline V gene are LNHDA and SQIVND (reference sequence). J gave up 0 bases and V 5 bases, and 7 bases lay outside the gene matches.

The chain carries TRBV12-3 or TRBV12-4 and TRBJ1-1; unclear D gene. CDR3 length equals 13 residues. Trimming pared 0 bases from V and 4 bases from J, leaving 6 bases between. This chain's CDR3 is CASSLAVVTEAFF. The CDR3 nucleotides read TGTGCCAGCAGTTTAGCAGTTGTCACTGAAGCTTTCTTT.

The J gene is TRBJ2-1, the V gene TRBV7-2; TRBD2 might be the D (6 bases). The germline V gene has CDR1 SGHTA and CDR2 FQGNSA. This CDR3 has 15 amino acids. Trimming stripped 0 bases from V and 3 bases from J, with 9 bases between. The CDR3 region has the DNA TGTGCCAGCAGCTTAGCAAAGACTAGCTACAATGAGCAGTTCTTC. Its translation is CASSLAKTSYNEQFF.

This clone showed up just a few times. The chain uses TRBV5-5 and TRBJ2-7, with D possibly being TRBD1 (5 bases). The CDR3 length is 15 residues. The ends were cut back, 1 base at V and 4 bases at J, with 15 bases in the middle. Germline CDR1 and CDR2: SGHKS and YYEKEE (reference sequence). The CDR3 sequence: CASSLSSSGWYEQYF. For the CDR3, the DNA is TGTGCCAGCAGCTTGTCCAGCTCAGGGTGGTACGAGCAGTACTTC.

The chain combines TRBV13 with TRBJ2-4; TRBD1 matches 8 bases. Trimming took 5 bases from V and 9 from J; bases not matched to a gene: 9. Germline CDR1 and CDR2: PRHDT and FYEKMQ (reference sequence). This CDR3 spans 14 amino acids. The CDR3 DNA follows: TGTGCCAGCAGCCAGGGACAGGATATCGGCATTCAGTACTTC. It translates to CASSQGQDIGIQYF.

The chain is built from TRBV15 and TRBJ2-1; 10 positions agree with TRBD2. V lost 0 bases and J lost 13; bases outside the gene matches: 3. CDR1 is LNHNV, CDR2 YYDKDF, per germline (reference sequence). The CDR3 is made up of 13 amino acids. The DNA for the CDR3 is TGTGCCACCAGCAGAGATTTAGCGGGAGGTCAGTTCTTC. This encodes CATSRDLAGGQFF.